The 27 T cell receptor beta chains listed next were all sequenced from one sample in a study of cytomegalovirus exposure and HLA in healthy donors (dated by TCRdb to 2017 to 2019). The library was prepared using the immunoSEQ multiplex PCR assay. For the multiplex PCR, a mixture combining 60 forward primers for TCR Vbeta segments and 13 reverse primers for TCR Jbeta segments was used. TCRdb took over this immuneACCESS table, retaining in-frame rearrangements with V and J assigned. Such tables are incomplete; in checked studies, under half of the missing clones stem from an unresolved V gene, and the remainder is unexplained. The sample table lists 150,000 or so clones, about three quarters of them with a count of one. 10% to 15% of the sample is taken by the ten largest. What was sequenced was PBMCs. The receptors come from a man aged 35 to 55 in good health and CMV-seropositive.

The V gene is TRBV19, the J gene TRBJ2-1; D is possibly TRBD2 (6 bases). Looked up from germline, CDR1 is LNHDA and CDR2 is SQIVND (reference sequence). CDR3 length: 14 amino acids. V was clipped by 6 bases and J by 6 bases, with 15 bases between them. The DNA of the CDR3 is TGTGCCAGTAGGCGAGCGGGTGGGTCCAATGAGCAGTTCTTC. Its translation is CASRRAGGSNEQFF.

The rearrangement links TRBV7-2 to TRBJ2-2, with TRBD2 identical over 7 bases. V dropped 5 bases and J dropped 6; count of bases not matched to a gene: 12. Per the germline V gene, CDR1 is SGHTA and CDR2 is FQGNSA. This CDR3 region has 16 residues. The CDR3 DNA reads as TGTGCCAGCAGCACCCGGGACTACGGGAAAGCCGGGGAGCTGTTTTTT. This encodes CASSTRDYGKAGELFF.

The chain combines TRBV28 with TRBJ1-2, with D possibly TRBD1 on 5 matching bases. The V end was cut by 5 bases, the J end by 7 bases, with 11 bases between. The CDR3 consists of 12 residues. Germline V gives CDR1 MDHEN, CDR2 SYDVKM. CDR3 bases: TGTGCCAGCAGTCCGGACATTTTTGGCTACACCTTC. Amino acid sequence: CASSPDIFGYTF.

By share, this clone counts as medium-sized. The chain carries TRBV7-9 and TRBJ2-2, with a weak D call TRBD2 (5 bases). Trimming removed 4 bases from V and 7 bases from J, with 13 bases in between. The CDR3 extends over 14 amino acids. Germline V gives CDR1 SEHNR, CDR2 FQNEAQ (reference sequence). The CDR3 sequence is CASSSTMPGGELFF. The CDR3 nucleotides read TGTGCCAGCAGCTCGACTATGCCGGGCGGGGAGCTGTTTTTT. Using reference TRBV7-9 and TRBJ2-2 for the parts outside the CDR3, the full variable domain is DTGVSQNPRHKITKRGQNVTFRCDPISEHNRLYWYRQTLGQGPEFLTYFQNEAQLEKSRLLSDRFSAERPKGSFSTLEIQRTEQGDSAMYLCASSSTMPGGELFFGEGSRLTVL.

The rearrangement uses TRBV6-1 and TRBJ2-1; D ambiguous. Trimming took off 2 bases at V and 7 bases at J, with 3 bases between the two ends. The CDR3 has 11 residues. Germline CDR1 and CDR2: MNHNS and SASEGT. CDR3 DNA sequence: TGTGCCAGCAGTGAACCTAATGAGCAGTTCTTC. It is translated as CASSEPNEQFF.

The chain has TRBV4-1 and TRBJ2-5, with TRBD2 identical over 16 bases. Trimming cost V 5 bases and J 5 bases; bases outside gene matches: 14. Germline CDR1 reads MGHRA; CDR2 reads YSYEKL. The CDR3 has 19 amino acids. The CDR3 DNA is TGCGCCAGCAGCGGAACCGGGACTAGCGGGAGGGCCTTTCAGGAGACCCAGTACTTC. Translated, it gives CASSGTGTSGRAFQETQYF.

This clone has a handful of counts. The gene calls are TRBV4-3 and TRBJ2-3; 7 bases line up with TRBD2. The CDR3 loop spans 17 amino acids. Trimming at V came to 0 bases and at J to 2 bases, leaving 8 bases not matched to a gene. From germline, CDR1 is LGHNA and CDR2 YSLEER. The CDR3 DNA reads TGCGCCAGCAGCCAAGATTGGGCTAGCGGTCACACAGATACGCAGTATTTT. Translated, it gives CASSQDWASGHTDTQYF.

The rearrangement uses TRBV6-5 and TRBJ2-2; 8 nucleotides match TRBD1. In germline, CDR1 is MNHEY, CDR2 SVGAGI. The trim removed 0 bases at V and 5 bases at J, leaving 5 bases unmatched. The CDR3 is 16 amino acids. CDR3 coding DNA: TGTGCCAGCAGTTACTCGGCAGGGGGCTTGACCGGGGAGCTGTTTTTT. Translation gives CASSYSAGGLTGELFF.

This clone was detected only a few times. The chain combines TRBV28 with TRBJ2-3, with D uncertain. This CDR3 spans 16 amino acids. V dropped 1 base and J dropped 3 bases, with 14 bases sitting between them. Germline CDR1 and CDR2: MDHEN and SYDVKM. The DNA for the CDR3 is TGTGCCAGCAGTTTATTCCAGGAACTTCGAACAGATACGCAGTATTTT. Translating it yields CASSLFQELRTDTQYF.

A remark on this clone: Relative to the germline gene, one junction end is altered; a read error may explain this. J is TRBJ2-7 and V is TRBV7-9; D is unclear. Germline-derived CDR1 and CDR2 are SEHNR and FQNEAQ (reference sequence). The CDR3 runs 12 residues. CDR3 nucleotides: TGTTCCAGCTGCTACCCCCCCGGCGAGCAGTACTTC. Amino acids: CSSCYPPGEQYF.

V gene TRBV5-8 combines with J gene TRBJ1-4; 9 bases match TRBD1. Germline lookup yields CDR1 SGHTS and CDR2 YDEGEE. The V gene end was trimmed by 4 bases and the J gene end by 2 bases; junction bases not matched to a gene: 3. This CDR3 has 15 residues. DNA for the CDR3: TGTGCCAGCAGCCGGACAGGGGTTACTAATGAAAAACTGTTTTTT. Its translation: CASSRTGVTNEKLFF.

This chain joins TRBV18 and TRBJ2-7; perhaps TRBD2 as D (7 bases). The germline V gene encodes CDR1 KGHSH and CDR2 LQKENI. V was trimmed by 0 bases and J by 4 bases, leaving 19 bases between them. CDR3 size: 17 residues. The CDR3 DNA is TGTGCCAGCTCACCACCCCGGGGGGCTCAACCCAATTACGAGCAGTACTTC. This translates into CASSPPRGAQPNYEQYF.

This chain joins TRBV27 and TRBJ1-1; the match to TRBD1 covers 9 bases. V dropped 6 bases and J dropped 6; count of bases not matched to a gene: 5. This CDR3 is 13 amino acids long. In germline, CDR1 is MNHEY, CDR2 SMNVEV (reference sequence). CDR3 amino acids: CASRGQGSSEAFF. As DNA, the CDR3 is TGTGCCAGCAGGGGACAGGGTTCTTCTGAAGCTTTCTTT.

The CDR3 DNA is TGTGCCAGCAGTAACATCAGACTAGCAGATTACGAGCAGTACTTC. It codes for CASSNIRLADYEQYF. This chain uses TRBV6-1 with TRBJ2-7; 7 bases are shared with TRBD2. CDR1 MNHNS and CDR2 SASEGT come from the germline V gene. After removal of 5 bases from V and 4 bases from J, the junction contained 11 bases not matched to a gene. CDR3 size: 15 residues.

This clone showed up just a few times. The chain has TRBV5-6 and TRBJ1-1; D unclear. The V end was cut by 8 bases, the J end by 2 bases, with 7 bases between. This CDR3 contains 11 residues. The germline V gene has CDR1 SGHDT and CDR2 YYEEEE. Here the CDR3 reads CARLNNTEAFF. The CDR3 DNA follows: TGTGCCAGACTTAATAACACTGAAGCTTTCTTT.

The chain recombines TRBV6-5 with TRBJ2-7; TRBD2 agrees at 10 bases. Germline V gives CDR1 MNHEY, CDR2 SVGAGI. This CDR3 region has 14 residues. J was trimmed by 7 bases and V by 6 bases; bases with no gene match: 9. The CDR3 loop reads CASSELAGLREQYF. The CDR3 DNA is TGTGCCAGCAGCGAACTAGCGGGACTGAGGGAGCAGTACTTC.

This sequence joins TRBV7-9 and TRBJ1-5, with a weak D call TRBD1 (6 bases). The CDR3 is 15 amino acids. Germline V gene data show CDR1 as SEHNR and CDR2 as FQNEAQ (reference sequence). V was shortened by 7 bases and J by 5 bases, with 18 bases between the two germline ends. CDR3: CASTQEGGEDQPQHF. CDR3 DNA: TGTGCCAGCACCCAAGAGGGGGGGGAAGATCAGCCCCAGCATTTT.

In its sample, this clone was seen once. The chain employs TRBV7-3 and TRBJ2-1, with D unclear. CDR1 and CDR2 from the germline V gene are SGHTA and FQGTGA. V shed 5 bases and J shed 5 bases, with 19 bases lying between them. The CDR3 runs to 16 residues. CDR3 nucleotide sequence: TGTGCCAGCAGCGTCAATTTCCAGGCCCTTAACAATGAGCAGTTCTTC. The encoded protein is CASSVNFQALNNEQFF. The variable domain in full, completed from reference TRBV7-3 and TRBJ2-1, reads GAGVSQTPSNKVTEKGKYVELRCDPISGHTALYWYRQSLGQGPEFLIYFQGTGAADDSGLPNDRFFAVRPEGSVSTLKIQRTERGDSAVYLCASSVNFQALNNEQFFGPGTRLTVL.

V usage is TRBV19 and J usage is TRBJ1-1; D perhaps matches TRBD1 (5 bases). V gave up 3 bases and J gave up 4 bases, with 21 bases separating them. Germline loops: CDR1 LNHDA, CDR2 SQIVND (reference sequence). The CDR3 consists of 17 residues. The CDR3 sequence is CASSIGRGTIWGTEAFF. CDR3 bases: TGTGCCAGTAGTATCGGTAGGGGCACAATATGGGGCACTGAAGCTTTCTTT.

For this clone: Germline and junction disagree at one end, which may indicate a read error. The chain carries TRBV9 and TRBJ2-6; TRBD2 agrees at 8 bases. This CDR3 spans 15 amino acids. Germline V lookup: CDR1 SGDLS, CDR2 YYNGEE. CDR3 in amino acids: CASSVVAGGANGLTF. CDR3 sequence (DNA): TGTGCCAGCAGCGTTGTGGCCGGGGGGGCCAACGGCCTGACTTTC.

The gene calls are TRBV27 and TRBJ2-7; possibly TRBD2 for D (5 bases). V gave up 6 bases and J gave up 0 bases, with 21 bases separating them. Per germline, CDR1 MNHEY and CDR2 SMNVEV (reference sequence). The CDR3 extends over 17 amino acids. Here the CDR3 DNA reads TGTGCCAGCAGCTTACTACCACTTAGCGCGAACTCCTACGAGCAGTACTTC. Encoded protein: CASSLLPLSANSYEQYF.

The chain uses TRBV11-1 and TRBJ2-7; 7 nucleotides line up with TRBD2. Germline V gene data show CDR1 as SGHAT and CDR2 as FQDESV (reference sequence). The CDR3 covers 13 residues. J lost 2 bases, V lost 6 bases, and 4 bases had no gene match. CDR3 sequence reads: CASSNGLAYEQYF. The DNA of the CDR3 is TGTGCCAGCAGTAATGGACTAGCCTACGAGCAGTACTTC.

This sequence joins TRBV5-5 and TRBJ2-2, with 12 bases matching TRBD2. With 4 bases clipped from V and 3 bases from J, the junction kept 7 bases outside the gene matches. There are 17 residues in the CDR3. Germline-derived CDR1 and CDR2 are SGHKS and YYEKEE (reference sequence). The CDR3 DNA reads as TGTGCCAGCAGCCGTCTAGCGGGAGGGATCTACACCGGGGAGCTGTTTTTT. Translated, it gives CASSRLAGGIYTGELFF. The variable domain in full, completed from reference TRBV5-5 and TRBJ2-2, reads DAGVTQSPTHLIKTRGQQVTLRCSPISGHKSVSWYQQVLGQGPQFIFQYYEKEERGRGNFPDRFSARQFPNYSSELNVNALLLGDSALYLCASSRLAGGIYTGELFFGEGSRLTVL.

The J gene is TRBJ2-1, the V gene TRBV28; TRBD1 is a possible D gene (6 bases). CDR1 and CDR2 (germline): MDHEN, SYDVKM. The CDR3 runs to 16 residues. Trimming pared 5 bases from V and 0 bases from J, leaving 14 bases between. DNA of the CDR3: TGTGCCAGCAGTACCGGACAGATAAGCTCCTACAATGAGCAGTTCTTC. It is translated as CASSTGQISSYNEQFF.

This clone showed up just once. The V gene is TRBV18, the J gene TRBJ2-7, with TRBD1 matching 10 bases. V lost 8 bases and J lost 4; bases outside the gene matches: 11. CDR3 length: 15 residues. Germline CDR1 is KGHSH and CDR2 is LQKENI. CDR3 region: CASPFFGQGDYEQYF. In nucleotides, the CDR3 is TGTGCCAGCCCCTTTTTCGGACAGGGGGATTACGAGCAGTACTTC.

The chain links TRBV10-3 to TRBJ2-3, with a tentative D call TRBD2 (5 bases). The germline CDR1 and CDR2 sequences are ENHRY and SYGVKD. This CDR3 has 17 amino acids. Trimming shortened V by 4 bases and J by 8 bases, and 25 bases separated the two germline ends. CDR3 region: CAISGRGVQTSTVTQYF. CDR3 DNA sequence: TGTGCCATCAGTGGACGGGGAGTCCAGACTTCGACGGTTACGCAGTATTTT.

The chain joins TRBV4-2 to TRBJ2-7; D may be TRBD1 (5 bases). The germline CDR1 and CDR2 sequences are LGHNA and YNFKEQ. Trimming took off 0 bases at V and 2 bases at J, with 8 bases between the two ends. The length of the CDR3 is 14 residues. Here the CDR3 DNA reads TGTGCCAGCAGCCAAGATAGGGGCACCTACGAGCAGTACTTC. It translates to CASSQDRGTYEQYF.